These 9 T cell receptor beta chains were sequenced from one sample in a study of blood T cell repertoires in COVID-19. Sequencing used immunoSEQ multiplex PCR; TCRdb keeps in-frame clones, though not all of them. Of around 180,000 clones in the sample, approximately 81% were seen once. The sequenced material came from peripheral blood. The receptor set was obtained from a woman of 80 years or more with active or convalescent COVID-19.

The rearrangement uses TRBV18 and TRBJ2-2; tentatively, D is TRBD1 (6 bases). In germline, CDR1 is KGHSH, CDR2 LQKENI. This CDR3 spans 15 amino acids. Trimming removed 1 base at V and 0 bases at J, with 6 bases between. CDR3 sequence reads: CASSPQGANTGELFF. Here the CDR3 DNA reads TGTGCCAGCTCACCACAGGGGGCGAACACCGGGGAGCTGTTTTTT.

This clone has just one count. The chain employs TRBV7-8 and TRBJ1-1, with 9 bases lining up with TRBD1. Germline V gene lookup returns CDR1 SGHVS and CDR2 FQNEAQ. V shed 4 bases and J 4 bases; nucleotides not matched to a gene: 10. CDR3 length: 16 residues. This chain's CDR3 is CASSSTGGRSITEAFF. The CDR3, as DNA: TGTGCCAGCAGCTCGACAGGGGGGAGGAGTATCACTGAAGCTTTCTTT.

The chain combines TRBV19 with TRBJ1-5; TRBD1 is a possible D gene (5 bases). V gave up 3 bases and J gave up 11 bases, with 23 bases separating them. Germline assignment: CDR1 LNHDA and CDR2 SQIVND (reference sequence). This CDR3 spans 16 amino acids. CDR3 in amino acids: CASSIRHIITEGAQHF. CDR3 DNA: TGTGCCAGTAGTATTCGACACATAATAACCGAAGGGGCCCAGCATTTT.

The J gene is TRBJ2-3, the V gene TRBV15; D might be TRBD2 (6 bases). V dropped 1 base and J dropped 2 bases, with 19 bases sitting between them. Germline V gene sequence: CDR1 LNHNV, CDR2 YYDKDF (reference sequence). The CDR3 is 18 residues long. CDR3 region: CATSRGDGGLVSTDTQYF. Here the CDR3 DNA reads TGTGCCACCAGCAGAGGGGACGGGGGTCTTGTCTCCACAGATACGCAGTATTTT.

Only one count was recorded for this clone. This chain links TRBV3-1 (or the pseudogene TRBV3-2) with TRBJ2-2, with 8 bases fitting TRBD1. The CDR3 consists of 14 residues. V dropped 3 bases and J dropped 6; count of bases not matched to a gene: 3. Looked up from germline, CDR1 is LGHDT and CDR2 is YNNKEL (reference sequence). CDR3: CASSHDRGAGELFF. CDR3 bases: TGTGCCAGCAGCCACGACAGGGGTGCCGGGGAGCTGTTTTTT.

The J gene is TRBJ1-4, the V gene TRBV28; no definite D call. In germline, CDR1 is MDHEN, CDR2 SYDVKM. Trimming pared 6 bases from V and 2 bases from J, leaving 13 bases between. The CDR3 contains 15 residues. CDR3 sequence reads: CASSSVAWTNEKLFF. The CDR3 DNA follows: TGTGCCAGCAGCTCGGTAGCATGGACTAATGAAAAACTGTTTTTT.

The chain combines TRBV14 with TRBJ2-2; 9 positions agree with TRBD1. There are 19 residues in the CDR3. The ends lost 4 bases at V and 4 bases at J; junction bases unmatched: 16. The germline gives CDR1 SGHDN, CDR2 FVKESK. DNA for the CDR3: TGTGCCAGCAGCCGAGACAGGGGGTTGTTAACAACGGGCACCGGGGAGCTGTTTTTT. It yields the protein CASSRDRGLLTTGTGELFF. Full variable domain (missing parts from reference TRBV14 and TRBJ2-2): EAGVTQFPSHSVIEKGQTVTLRCDPISGHDNLYWYRRVMGKEIKFLLHFVKESKQDESGMPNNRFLAERTGGTYSTLKVQPAELEDSGVYFCASSRDRGLLTTGTGELFFGEGSRLTVL.

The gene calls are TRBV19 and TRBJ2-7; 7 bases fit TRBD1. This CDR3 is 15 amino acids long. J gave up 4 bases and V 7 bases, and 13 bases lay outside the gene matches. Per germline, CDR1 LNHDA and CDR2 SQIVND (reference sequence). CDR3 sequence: CASTRGGHGPYEQYF. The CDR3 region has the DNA TGTGCCAGTACCCGAGGGGGCCATGGCCCGTACGAGCAGTACTTC.

This chain's CDR3 is CASDSPNTEAFF. The CDR3 bases are TGTGCCAGCGACAGCCCGAACACTGAAGCTTTCTTT. This chain uses TRBV2 with TRBJ1-1, with TRBD1 as a possible D gene (5 bases). The CDR3 has 12 residues. The germline V gene encodes CDR1 SNHLY and CDR2 FYNNEI. Trimming stripped 8 bases from V and 1 base from J, with 8 bases between.